Below are 12 T cell receptor beta chains sequenced from a single sample in a study of T-cell memory formation after mild COVID-19. Using its own MiXCR run on the 5' RACE reads, TCRdb lists one record per CDR3 protein. Here the sample spans 580,000 or so distinct CDR3 sequences, about 18% being singletons. The sequenced sample was PBMCs or a T cell subset sorted from them (not recorded which). The origin of the receptors is an adult woman who had mild COVID-19 (a few samples of this study predate the infection). Cell type and time point are not known.

The rearrangement joins TRBV29-1 to TRBJ2-5; D is unresolved. Germline CDR1 and CDR2: SQVTM and ANQGSEA. CDR3 length: 11 amino acids. Deletions cut 4 bases from V and 5 bases from J, with 8 bases between. DNA of the CDR3: TGCAGCGTTGGGCTAGGGGAGACCCAGTACTTC. Its translation is CSVGLGETQYF.

The rearrangement joins TRBV7-9 to TRBJ2-1; TRBD1 matches at 9 bases. This CDR3 has 14 residues. J lost 8 bases, V lost 4 bases, and 6 bases had no gene match. Germline CDR1 is SEHNR and CDR2 is FQNEAQ (reference sequence). The CDR3 DNA reads as TGTGCCAGCAGCTCATCCGGGACAGGGTATGAGCAGTTCTTC. Its translation is CASSSSGTGYEQFF.

This clonotype was picked up a small number of times. The chain combines TRBV7-6 with TRBJ2-1; TRBD2 agrees at 12 bases. V lost 5 bases and J lost 0; bases outside the gene matches: 8. Germline loops: CDR1 SGHVS, CDR2 FNYEAQ. The CDR3 has 18 amino acids. The CDR3 DNA is TGTGCCAGCAGCCCACGGACTAGCGGGGTAACCTCCTACAATGAGCAGTTCTTC. Encoded protein: CASSPRTSGVTSYNEQFF.

The chain carries TRBV29-1 and TRBJ2-3; D is undetermined. The V gene's germline CDR1 is SQVTM and CDR2 ANQGSEA. The CDR3 sequence is 11 residues long. V dropped 3 bases and J dropped 3 bases, with 4 bases sitting between them. The CDR3 region is CSVELTDTQYF. The CDR3 DNA reads TGCAGCGTTGAGTTAACAGATACGCAGTATTTT.

The chain uses TRBV7-7 and TRBJ1-3, with no clear D. CDR1 and CDR2 from the germline V gene are SSHAT and FNYEAQ (reference sequence). V lost 5 bases and J 0 bases, leaving 11 bases between the germline ends. This CDR3 has 15 amino acids. CDR3 DNA sequence: TGTGCCAGCAGCCCGACTGATGGCTCTGGAAACACCATATATTTT. Protein sequence: CASSPTDGSGNTIYF.

The chain links TRBV6-5 to TRBJ2-3; the D gene is possibly TRBD2 (6 bases). There are 15 residues in the CDR3. V was trimmed by 6 bases and J by 1 base, leaving 14 bases between them. Germline CDR1 is MNHEY and CDR2 is SVGAGI. CDR3 coding DNA: TGTGCCAGCAGCCGGGGACTTCTACGCACAGATACGCAGTATTTT. Translating it yields CASSRGLLRTDTQYF.

This clonotype was detected many times. The CDR3 DNA is TGTGCCAGCAGCCGGACTAGCGGGAGTCTCTATGAGCAGTTCTTC. Translating gives CASSRTSGSLYEQFF. This rearrangement joins TRBV5-5 to TRBJ2-1, with 13 bases that match TRBD2. Unmatched junction bases numbered 6, after V lost 4 bases and J lost 8 bases. Looked up from germline, CDR1 is SGHKS and CDR2 is YYEKEE (reference sequence). This CDR3 comprises 15 residues.

V gene TRBV30 combines with J gene TRBJ2-5, with a tentative D call TRBD1 (5 bases). Germline assignment: CDR1 GTSNPN and CDR2 SVGIG (reference sequence). CDR3 length: 13 residues. V lost 0 bases to trimming and J lost 4 bases, with 9 bases between them. CDR3 nucleotide sequence: TGTGCCTGGAGTGTAGGACATAGAGAGACCCAGTACTTC. Amino acid sequence: CAWSVGHRETQYF.

This clonotype was recorded a few times. The V and J genes are TRBV9 and TRBJ2-7; the D gene is possibly TRBD1 (5 bases). V gave up 1 base and J gave up 7 bases, with 15 bases separating them. Germline assignment: CDR1 SGDLS and CDR2 YYNGEE. This CDR3 is built from 14 residues. CDR3 bases: TGTGCCAGCAGCGTATCCCCTACGACAGTTGAGCAGTACTTC. Encoded protein: CASSVSPTTVEQYF.

The chain joins TRBV20-1 to TRBJ2-3; TRBD2 is a possible D gene (6 bases). V lost 4 bases to trimming and J lost 0 bases, with 11 bases between them. This CDR3 comprises 14 residues. Germline V gene sequence: CDR1 DFQATT, CDR2 SNEGSKA (reference sequence). The CDR3 protein is CSAIRDSSTDTQYF. CDR3 nucleotide sequence: TGCAGTGCTATCAGGGACTCGAGCACAGATACGCAGTATTTT.

The count of this clonotype is one. CDR3 residues: CASSLTDREVTDTQYF. The CDR3 bases are TGTGCCAGCAGCCTCACCGACAGGGAGGTCACAGATACGCAGTATTTT. The chain joins TRBV6-2 or TRBV6-3 to TRBJ2-3, with D perhaps TRBD1 (7 bases). This CDR3 spans 16 amino acids. V shed 6 bases and J shed 2 bases, with 18 bases lying between them. Germline CDR1 and CDR2: MNHEY and SVGEGT.

The J gene is TRBJ2-7, the V gene TRBV3-1; D is undetermined. Germline V lookup: CDR1 LGHDT, CDR2 YNNKEL (reference sequence). The CDR3 spans 12 residues. Trimming stripped 1 base from V and 2 bases from J, with 3 bases between. Here the CDR3 DNA reads TGTGCCAGCAGCCAAGCGACCTACGAGCAGTACTTC. It codes for CASSQATYEQYF.